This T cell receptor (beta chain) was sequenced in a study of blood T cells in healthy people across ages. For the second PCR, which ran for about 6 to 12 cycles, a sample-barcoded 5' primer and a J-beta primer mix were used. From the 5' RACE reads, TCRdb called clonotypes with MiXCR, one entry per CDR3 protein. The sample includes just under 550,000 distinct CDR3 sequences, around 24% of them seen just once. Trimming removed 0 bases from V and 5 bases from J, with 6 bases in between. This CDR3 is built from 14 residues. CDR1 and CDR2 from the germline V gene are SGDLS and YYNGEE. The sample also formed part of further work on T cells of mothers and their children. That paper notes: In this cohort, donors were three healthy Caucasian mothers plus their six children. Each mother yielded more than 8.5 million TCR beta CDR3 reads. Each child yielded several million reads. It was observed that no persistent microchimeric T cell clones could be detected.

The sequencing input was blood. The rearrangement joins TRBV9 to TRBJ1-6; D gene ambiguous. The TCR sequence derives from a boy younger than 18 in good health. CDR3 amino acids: CASSVGNDNSPLHF. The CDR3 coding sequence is TGTGCCAGCAGCGTAGGGAACGATAATTCACCCCTCCACTTT.